This entry features one TCR beta chain sequence. These data come from a study of T cell changes during pregnancy in multiple sclerosis. The assay was immunoSEQ multiplex PCR, and TCRdb's table has in-frame clones only and misses some. The sample includes about 70,000 clones, approximately 94% of them seen just once. This CDR3 has 17 amino acids. Germline V gene sequence: CDR1 SEHNR, CDR2 FQNEAQ (reference sequence). Germline trimming cut 2 bases from V and 0 bases from J; bases unmatched to any gene: 3. J is TRBJ2-2 and V is TRBV7-9, with 10 bases fitting TRBD2. The TCR was taken from a female donor with multiple sclerosis, enrolled in a pregnancy study. The specimen was peripheral blood, collected in the third trimester of pregnancy. CDR3 DNA sequence: TGTGCCAGCAGCTTAAGTAGCGGGGGGACGAACACCGGGGAGCTGTTTTTT. Its protein is CASSLSSGGTNTGELFF.